This record concerns one TCR beta chain sequence. The data were produced by immunoSEQ multiplex PCR, yet TCRdb's version contains in-frame clones alone and is incomplete. The sample includes 70,000 to 90,000 clones, under 85% of them seen just once. After removal of 1 base from V and 5 bases from J, the junction contained 3 bases not matched to a gene. Germline CDR1 and CDR2: SEHNR and FQNEAQ (reference sequence). This CDR3 is built from 14 residues. Time point specified: after dendritic cell vaccination, including at tumor progression/relapse. Patients had residual fresh-frozen tumor tissue and more than two years of survival data. Isocitrate dehydrogenase mutation was absent in all glioblastoma patients. The data derive from a study of glioma-infiltrating T cells after dendritic cell vaccination.

This clonotype originated in a human donor with glioblastoma. The chain links TRBV7-9 to TRBJ2-3, with 7 nucleotides matching TRBD2. The specimen comprised blood, sampled after dendritic cell vaccination. The CDR3 sequence: CASSLVVAGDTQYF. The CDR3 DNA sequence: TGTGCCAGCAGCTTAGTGGTAGCGGGAGATACGCAGTATTTT.